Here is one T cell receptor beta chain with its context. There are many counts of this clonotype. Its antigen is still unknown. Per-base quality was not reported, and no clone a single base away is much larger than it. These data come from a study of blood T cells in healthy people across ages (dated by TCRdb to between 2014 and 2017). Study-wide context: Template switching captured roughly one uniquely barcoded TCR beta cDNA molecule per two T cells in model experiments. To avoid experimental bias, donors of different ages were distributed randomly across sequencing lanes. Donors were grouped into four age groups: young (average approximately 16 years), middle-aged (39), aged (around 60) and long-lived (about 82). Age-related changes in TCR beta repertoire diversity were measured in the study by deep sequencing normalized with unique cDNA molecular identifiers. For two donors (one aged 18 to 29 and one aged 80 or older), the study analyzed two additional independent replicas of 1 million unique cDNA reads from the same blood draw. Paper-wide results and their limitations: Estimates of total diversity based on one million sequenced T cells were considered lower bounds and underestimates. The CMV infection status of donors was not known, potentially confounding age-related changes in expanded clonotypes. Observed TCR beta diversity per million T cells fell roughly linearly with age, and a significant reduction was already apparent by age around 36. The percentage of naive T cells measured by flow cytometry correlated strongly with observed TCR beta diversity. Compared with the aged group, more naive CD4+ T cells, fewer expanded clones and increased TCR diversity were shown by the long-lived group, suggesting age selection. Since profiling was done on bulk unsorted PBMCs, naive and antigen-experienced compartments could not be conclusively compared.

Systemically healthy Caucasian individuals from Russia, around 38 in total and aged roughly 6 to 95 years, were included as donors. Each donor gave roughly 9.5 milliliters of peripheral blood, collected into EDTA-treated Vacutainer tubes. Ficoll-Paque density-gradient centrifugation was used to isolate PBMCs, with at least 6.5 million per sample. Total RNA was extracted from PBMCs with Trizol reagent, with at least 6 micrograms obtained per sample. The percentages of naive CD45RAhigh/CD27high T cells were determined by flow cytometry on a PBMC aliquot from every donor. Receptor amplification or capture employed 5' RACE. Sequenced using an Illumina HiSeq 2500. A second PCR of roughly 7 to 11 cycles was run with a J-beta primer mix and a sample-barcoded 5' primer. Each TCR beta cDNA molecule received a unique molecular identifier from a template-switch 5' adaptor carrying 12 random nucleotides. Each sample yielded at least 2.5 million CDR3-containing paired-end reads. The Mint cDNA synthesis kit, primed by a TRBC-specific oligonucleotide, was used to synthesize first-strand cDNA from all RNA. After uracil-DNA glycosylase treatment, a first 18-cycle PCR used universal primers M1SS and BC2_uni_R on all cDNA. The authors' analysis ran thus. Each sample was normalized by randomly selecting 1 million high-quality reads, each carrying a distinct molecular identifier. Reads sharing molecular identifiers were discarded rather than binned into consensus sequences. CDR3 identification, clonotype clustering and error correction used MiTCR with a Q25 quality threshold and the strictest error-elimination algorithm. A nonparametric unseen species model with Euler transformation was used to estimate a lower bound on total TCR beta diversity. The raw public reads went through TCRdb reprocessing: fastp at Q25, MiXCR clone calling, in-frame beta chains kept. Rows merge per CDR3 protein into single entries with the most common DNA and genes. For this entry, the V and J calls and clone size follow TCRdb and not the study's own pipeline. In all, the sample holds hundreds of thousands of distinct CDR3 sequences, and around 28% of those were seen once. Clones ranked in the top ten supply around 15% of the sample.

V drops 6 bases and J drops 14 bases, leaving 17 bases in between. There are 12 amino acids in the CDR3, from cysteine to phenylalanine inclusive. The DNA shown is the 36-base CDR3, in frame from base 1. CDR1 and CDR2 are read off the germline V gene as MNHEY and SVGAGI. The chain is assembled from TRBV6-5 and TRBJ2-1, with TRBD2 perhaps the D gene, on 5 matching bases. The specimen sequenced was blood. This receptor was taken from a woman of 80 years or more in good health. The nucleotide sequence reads TGTGCCAGCAGCAACAGCAGAGGGTGGGAGTTCTTC. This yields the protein CASSNSRGWEFF.